The 2 T cell receptor beta chains in this list originate from one sample, sequenced in a study of T cell responses to AZD1222 COVID-19 vaccine. Data came from immunoSEQ multiplex PCR; TCRdb stores just in-frame clones and leaves some out. Of 110,000 to 150,000 clones listed, 93% are singletons. Source: peripheral blood, taken on day 0 of AZD1222 vaccination. The receptors derive from an adult in good health.

The rearrangement uses TRBV4-1 and TRBJ1-2, with D uncertain. The germline gives CDR1 MGHRA, CDR2 YSYEKL. This CDR3 region has 15 residues. V was clipped by 5 bases and J by 1 base, with 14 bases between them. CDR3 in DNA: TGCGCCAGCAGCTTCTCTCCCGGGAATAACTATGGCTACACCTTC. This translates into CASSFSPGNNYGYTF.

This chain joins TRBV28 and TRBJ2-1; 12 bases map to TRBD2. The V and J ends lost 4 bases and 10 bases, in that order; junction bases with no gene match: 8. CDR3 length: 15 residues. Germline assignment: CDR1 MDHEN and CDR2 SYDVKM. The CDR3 DNA reads TGTGCCAGCAGTTCGCAGACTAGCGGGAGAAGCGAGCAGTTCTTC. It is translated as CASSSQTSGRSEQFF.